The 2 T cell receptor beta chains in this list originate from one sample, sequenced in a study of blood T cells in healthy people across ages. Then a second PCR, running roughly 6 to 11 cycles, was carried out with a sample-barcoded 5' primer and a J-beta primer mix. TCRdb re-analysed the 5' RACE reads in MiXCR, keeping a single row per CDR3 protein. The table shows over a million distinct CDR3 sequences, with about 42% occurring only once. The sequencing sample was made of blood. These TCRs come from a woman between 18 and 29 years old in good health.

The rearrangement joins TRBV20-1 to TRBJ2-2, with a weak D call TRBD2 (6 bases). V lost 6 bases and J 3 bases, leaving 14 bases between the germline ends. The CDR3 spans 14 residues. Per germline, CDR1 DFQATT and CDR2 SNEGSKA (reference sequence). CDR3 nucleotides: TGCAGTGCCATAGCGGCGTCCCACACCGGGGAGCTGTTTTTT. Protein product: CSAIAASHTGELFF.

In the case of this clonotype: One end of the junction is discordant with germline, which a read error may explain. The chain carries TRBV5-6 and TRBJ2-3; maybe TRBD1 (5 bases). The CDR3 extends over 15 amino acids. CDR1 SGHDT and CDR2 YYEEEE come from the germline V gene. This chain's CDR3 is CTSSLGPAGTDTQYF. The CDR3, as DNA: TGTACCAGCAGCTTGGGGCCGGCTGGCACAGATACGCAGTATTTT. Looking up the rest from reference TRBV5-6 and TRBJ2-3 gives the full variable domain: DAGVTQSPTHLIKTRGQQVTLRCSPKSGHDTVSWYQQALGQGPQFIFQYYEEEERQRGNFPDRFSGHQFPNYSSELNVNALLLGDSALYLCTSSLGPAGTDTQYFGPGTRLTVL.